The present TCR beta chain was sequenced within a study of CD8 T cells in Susac syndrome. The V end was cut by 5 bases, the J end by 4 bases, with 14 bases between. The CDR3 has 14 amino acids. CDR1 WNHNN and CDR2 SYGVQD come from the germline V gene (reference sequence). Random hexamers primed reverse transcription of 0.5 to 1 ug RNA. MiXCR was run by TCRdb on the immunoSEQ multiplex PCR reads, yielding one entry per CDR3 protein. Of under 350,000 distinct CDR3 sequences in the sample, roughly nine tenths are singletons; the top ten hold over 0.065%. The receptor's source is a human donor with multiple sclerosis. This rearrangement joins TRBV10-1 to TRBJ1-2, with D hard to call. The sequenced sample was CD4+ T cells from PBMCs. CDR3 sequence reads: CASSPRGVPYGYTF. CDR3 sequence (DNA): TGCGCCAGCAGTCCCCGCGGAGTCCCCTATGGCTACACCTTC.